These 20 T cell receptor beta chains came from one sample sequenced in a study of response to subunit inactivated influenza vaccine. Via MiXCR, TCRdb re-called the RT-PCR reads, giving one row per CDR3 protein. The sample includes roughly 650,000 distinct CDR3 sequences, approximately 14% of them seen just once. Specimen: PBMCs from blood, collected 11 to 12 days after vaccination. Every receptor here comes from a man aged 50-60 years who received an inactivated influenza vaccine.

This clonotype turned up a few times. The rearrangement uses TRBV7-9 and TRBJ1-2, with 8 bases aligning to TRBD1. J lost 6 bases, V lost 5 bases, and 11 bases had no gene match. This CDR3 is 15 amino acids long. CDR1 SEHNR and CDR2 FQNEAQ come from the germline V gene (reference sequence). This CDR3 is CASSVNFGQGDGYTF. In DNA, the CDR3 is TGTGCCAGCAGCGTAAACTTCGGACAGGGTGATGGCTACACCTTC.

In this sample, this clonotype turned up a few times. J is TRBJ2-3 and V is TRBV11-2; D gene uncertain. The germline V and J ends were trimmed by 1 base and 3 bases, with 14 bases remaining between them. The length of the CDR3 is 16 residues. Germline CDR1 reads SGHAT; CDR2 reads FQNNGV. As DNA, the CDR3 is TGTGCCAGCAGCTTAGGGGCGCGCCATAGGACAGATACGCAGTATTTT. This translates into CASSLGARHRTDTQYF. Based on the CDR3 plus reference TRBV11-2 and TRBJ2-3, the full variable domain is EAGVAQSPRYKIIEKRQSVAFWCNPISGHATLYWYQQILGQGPKLLIQFQNNGVVDDSQLPKDRFSAERLKGVDSTLKIQPAKLEDSAVYLCASSLGARHRTDTQYFGPGTRLTVL.

This clonotype was seen only a few times. V usage is TRBV12-3 or TRBV12-4 and J usage is TRBJ2-2; 10 bases map to TRBD2. CDR3 length equals 16 residues. The V gene end was trimmed by 5 bases and the J gene end by 3 bases; junction bases not matched to a gene: 6. This chain's CDR3 is CASSPGTSEYTGELFF. The CDR3 coding sequence is TGTGCCAGCAGTCCGGGGACTAGCGAGTACACCGGGGAGCTGTTTTTT.

The rearrangement links TRBV20-1 to TRBJ1-4; 7 bases agree with TRBD1. Germline V gene lookup returns CDR1 DFQATT and CDR2 SNEGSKA (reference sequence). The CDR3 runs to 14 residues. The V and J ends lost 4 bases and 4 bases, in that order; junction bases with no gene match: 6. CDR3 bases: TGCAGTGCTATCCCAGGGGGTAATAATGAAAAACTGTTTTTT. It codes for CSAIPGGNNEKLFF.

This clonotype was observed a few times. The V and J genes are TRBV20-1 and TRBJ2-5; D is possibly TRBD2 (5 bases). Germline V gene lookup returns CDR1 DFQATT and CDR2 SNEGSKA (reference sequence). The CDR3 totals 12 residues. Trimming took 3 bases from V and 1 from J, leaving 6 bases between them. The CDR3, as DNA: TGCAGTGCTAGTGGAGGCCAAGAGACCCAGTACTTC. Its translation: CSASGGQETQYF.

There are a few counts of this clonotype. The genes are TRBV20-1 and TRBJ1-2, with D uncertain. The CDR3 is 12 amino acids. Per germline, CDR1 DFQATT and CDR2 SNEGSKA (reference sequence). Trimming removed 3 bases from V and 3 bases from J, with 8 bases in between. DNA of the CDR3: TGCAGTGCTAGTGCGGTGCACTATGGCTACACCTTC. This encodes CSASAVHYGYTF.

The J gene is TRBJ1-6, the V gene TRBV6-2 or TRBV6-3; D call uncertain. Trimming left V 5 bases short and J 6 bases short, with 11 bases between. Germline V gene data show CDR1 as MNHEY and CDR2 as SVGEGT. This CDR3 contains 14 residues. CDR3 loop: CASSKRESNSPLHF. In DNA form, the CDR3 reads TGTGCCAGCAGTAAACGGGAGAGTAATTCACCCCTCCACTTT.

This clonotype was seen only once. The chain has TRBV14 and TRBJ2-2; tentative D call: TRBD2 (5 bases). The CDR3 is made up of 14 amino acids. V lost 1 base and J 5 bases, leaving 8 bases between the germline ends. Looked up from germline, CDR1 is SGHDN and CDR2 is FVKESK. CDR3 loop: CASSQGLPTGELFF. CDR3 bases: TGTGCCAGCAGCCAAGGACTACCTACCGGGGAGCTGTTTTTT.

This clonotype has only a few counts. The chain has TRBV10-3 and TRBJ1-1; D is unclear. V gave up 3 bases and J gave up 6 bases, with 11 bases separating them. There are 13 residues in the CDR3. CDR1 is ENHRY and CDR2 is SYGVKD in the germline V gene. The CDR3 spells CAISERVFAEAFF. The CDR3 region has the DNA TGTGCCATCAGTGAACGAGTTTTCGCTGAAGCTTTCTTT.

This clonotype was observed a handful of times. The CDR3 region has the DNA TGCGCCAGCAGCCTCAAGGGGCCAAGCTCCTACGAGCAGTACTTC. Its protein product is CASSLKGPSSYEQYF. The chain combines TRBV5-1 with TRBJ2-7; a possible D gene is TRBD1 (5 bases). Germline CDR1 is SGHRS and CDR2 is YFSETQ. V was clipped by 4 bases and J by 0 bases, with 14 bases between them. The CDR3 covers 15 residues.

This clonotype has just a few counts. The chain links TRBV28 to TRBJ2-7, with 10 bases fitting TRBD2. Germline-derived CDR1 and CDR2 are MDHEN and SYDVKM. The trim removed 5 bases at V and 3 bases at J, leaving 4 bases unmatched. This CDR3 contains 14 residues. CDR3 nucleotides: TGTGCCAGCAGTCACCAGCGGGGGGGCTACGAGCAGTACTTC. Its translation: CASSHQRGGYEQYF.

The chain has TRBV19 and TRBJ1-5; no definite D call. The CDR3 sequence is 15 residues long. Germline-derived CDR1 and CDR2 are LNHDA and SQIVND (reference sequence). V was shortened by 2 bases and J by 2 bases, with 10 bases between the two germline ends. The CDR3 coding sequence is TGTGCCAGTAGTATAACCCAGTTTGGCAATCAGCCCCAGCATTTT. Protein product: CASSITQFGNQPQHF.

This clonotype was counted between two and nine times. The chain employs TRBV5-1 and TRBJ1-1; no definite D call. Trimming shortened V by 0 bases and J by 1 base, and 7 bases separated the two germline ends. The CDR3 covers 14 residues. Germline CDR1 and CDR2: SGHRS and YFSETQ. CDR3 amino acids: CASSLGPSNTEAFF. As DNA, the CDR3 is TGCGCCAGCAGCTTGGGACCGTCGAACACTGAAGCTTTCTTT.

The chain is built from TRBV6-2 or TRBV6-3 and TRBJ2-1; possible D gene TRBD2, 6 bases. This CDR3 is 15 amino acids long. V gave up 7 bases and J gave up 1 base, with 14 bases separating them. The germline gives CDR1 MNHEY, CDR2 SVGEGT. CDR3 sequence (DNA): TGTGCCAGCATGGGGGGACGTGGTTCCTACAATGAGCAGTTCTTC. Protein: CASMGGRGSYNEQFF.

Many counts were recorded for this clonotype. V and J are TRBV5-1 and TRBJ2-7, with TRBD2 matching over 7 bases. From germline, CDR1 is SGHRS and CDR2 YFSETQ. V lost 0 bases and J lost 6; bases outside the gene matches: 9. The CDR3 spans 15 residues. CDR3 DNA sequence: TGCGCCAGCAGCTTGGTTGGGGGAGGGCATCCCGAGCAGTACTTC. This gives the protein CASSLVGGGHPEQYF.

V gene TRBV5-1 combines with J gene TRBJ1-1; no firm D call. Between the trimmed V and J ends, which lost 4 bases and 4 bases, there was a span of 14 bases. Germline CDR1 reads SGHRS; CDR2 reads YFSETQ. The CDR3 is 14 amino acids. The CDR3 DNA sequence: TGCGCCAGCAGCCTATACAGCAGCAGCACTGAAGCTTTCTTT. This encodes CASSLYSSSTEAFF.

The chain has TRBV5-1 and TRBJ2-7; the D gene is possibly TRBD2 (6 bases). The CDR3 loop spans 17 amino acids. CDR1 and CDR2 from the germline V gene are SGHRS and YFSETQ. The V gene lost 0 bases and the J gene lost 0 bases, with 16 bases spanning the gap. CDR3 region: CASSLVSRDWSSYEQYF. As DNA, the CDR3 is TGCGCCAGCAGCTTGGTATCCCGGGACTGGAGCTCCTACGAGCAGTACTTC.

The chain has TRBV12-3 or TRBV12-4 and TRBJ2-5; 13 nucleotides agree with TRBD2. V was clipped by 1 base and J by 0 bases; unmatched bases: 11. The CDR3 is 20 residues long. CDR3 region: CASSLEMTSGGIDYQETQYF. The CDR3 bases are TGTGCCAGCAGTTTAGAGATGACTAGCGGGGGGATCGATTACCAAGAGACCCAGTACTTC.

This clonotype was recorded once. This chain connects TRBV10-3 to TRBJ1-2; D not certain. The germline CDR1 and CDR2 sequences are ENHRY and SYGVKD. This CDR3 comprises 13 residues. V gave up 7 bases and J gave up 2 bases, with 11 bases separating them. The CDR3 DNA is TGTGCCATCACTGTAAATATGAACTATGGCTACACCTTC. Residues: CAITVNMNYGYTF.

This clonotype was seen more than once but under ten times. This sequence joins TRBV5-1 and TRBJ1-4; D gene uncertain. There are 17 residues in the CDR3. The ends were cut back, 4 bases at V and 7 bases at J, with 23 bases in the middle. The germline V gene has CDR1 SGHRS and CDR2 YFSETQ. The CDR3, as DNA: TGCGCCAGCAGCAATGCATCGGCACTAGGGCGAGGTGAAAAACTGTTTTTT. Encoded protein: CASSNASALGRGEKLFF.